This entry lists 20 T cell receptor beta chains sequenced from one sample in a study of blood T cell repertoires in COVID-19 (dated by TCRdb to between 2020 and 2021). Preparation of the library involved the immunoSEQ multiplex PCR assay. This immuneACCESS table, as held by TCRdb, lists in-frame sequences with V and J called but not all clones. Of the missing ones, under half trace to an unresolved V gene in checked studies; the others have no known cause. This sample comprises approximately 210,000 clones, around 88% of them detected only once. Together, the top ten hold approximately 15% of the sample. Source material: PBMCs or T cells enriched from blood (not recorded which). These receptors were collected from a woman between 50 and 59 years old with acute COVID-19.

The V and J genes are TRBV5-6 and TRBJ2-2; 9 positions match TRBD2. The CDR3 consists of 16 residues. Germline-derived CDR1 and CDR2 are SGHDT and YYEEEE. V lost 4 bases, J lost 6 bases, and 10 bases stayed unmatched. The CDR3 loop reads CASSPLAGGRSGELFF. Written as DNA, the CDR3 is TGTGCCAGCAGCCCGTTGGCGGGAGGGAGGTCCGGGGAGCTGTTTTTT.

The chain couples TRBV7-9 to TRBJ1-1; D is perhaps TRBD1 (5 bases). V was pared by 1 base and J by 10 bases, with 13 bases between. Germline-derived CDR1 and CDR2 are SEHNR and FQNEAQ (reference sequence). The CDR3 has 13 residues. CDR3 in amino acids: CASSLGEVRGAFF. The CDR3 nucleotides read TGTGCCAGCAGCTTAGGGGAGGTGAGGGGAGCTTTCTTT. Drawing the rest from reference TRBV7-9 and TRBJ1-1, the complete variable domain is DTGVSQNPRHKITKRGQNVTFRCDPISEHNRLYWYRQTLGQGPEFLTYFQNEAQLEKSRLLSDRFSAERPKGSFSTLEIQRTEQGDSAMYLCASSLGEVRGAFFGQGTRLTVV.

The chain combines TRBV6-5 with TRBJ1-1; TRBD1 aligns across 7 bases. Germline V gene sequence: CDR1 MNHEY, CDR2 SVGAGI. This CDR3 is 15 amino acids long. The J segment lost 1 base and the V segment lost 6 bases, leaving 8 bases of the junction unmatched. CDR3 loop: CASRSTGAGNTEAFF. The CDR3 DNA sequence: TGTGCCAGCAGGTCCACAGGGGCAGGGAACACTGAAGCTTTCTTT.

The gene calls are TRBV7-2 and TRBJ2-2, with 7 bases identical to TRBD2. With V trimmed by 5 bases and J by 7 bases, 7 bases remained unmatched. The CDR3 spans 14 residues. CDR1 SGHTA and CDR2 FQGNSA come from the germline V gene. The CDR3 protein is CASSPTLASGELFF. DNA for the CDR3: TGTGCCAGCAGCCCGACACTAGCGAGCGGGGAGCTGTTTTTT.

The genes are TRBV5-4 and TRBJ2-3; 10 bases align to TRBD2. Trimming removed 2 bases from V and 5 bases from J; junction bases left unmatched: 5. Germline CDR1 reads SGHNT; CDR2 reads YYREEE (reference sequence). The CDR3 has 15 residues. The CDR3 bases are TGTGCCAGCAGCTTCCGGCTAGCGGGAGAAGATACGCAGTATTTT. Encoded protein: CASSFRLAGEDTQYF.

The genes are TRBV7-2 and TRBJ2-3, with D possibly being TRBD2 (6 bases). The V end was cut by 0 bases, the J end by 2 bases, with 18 bases between. Germline CDR1 reads SGHTA; CDR2 reads FQGNSA. The CDR3 has 18 amino acids. Here the CDR3 DNA reads TGTGCCAGCAGCTTAGCGCGGCAGCGGGCATTTCCCACAGATACGCAGTATTTT. Translated: CASSLARQRAFPTDTQYF.

V usage is TRBV3-1 (or the pseudogene TRBV3-2) and J usage is TRBJ1-1; possible D gene TRBD1, 5 bases. This CDR3 has 15 amino acids. The germline V and J ends were trimmed by 3 bases and 0 bases, with 11 bases remaining between them. The germline CDR1 and CDR2 sequences are LGHDT and YNNKEL (reference sequence). The CDR3 DNA follows: TGTGCCAGCAGCCACGCTGACAGCATGAACACTGAAGCTTTCTTT. Translation gives CASSHADSMNTEAFF.

This chain joins TRBV30 and TRBJ1-1; TRBD1 agrees at 8 bases. The CDR3 sequence is 14 residues long. The germline V gene encodes CDR1 GTSNPN and CDR2 SVGIG (reference sequence). The J segment lost 1 base and the V segment lost 0 bases, leaving 1 base of the junction unmatched. The CDR3 is CAWSVGTGNTEAFF. Here the CDR3 DNA reads TGTGCCTGGAGTGTAGGGACAGGGAACACTGAAGCTTTCTTT.

This clone has just a few counts. The chain carries TRBV3-1 (or the pseudogene TRBV3-2) and TRBJ1-5; 12 bases align to TRBD1. The CDR3 covers 16 residues. Germline CDR1 reads LGHDT; CDR2 reads YNNKEL (reference sequence). V was clipped by 4 bases and J by 3 bases; unmatched bases: 4. The CDR3 coding sequence is TGTGCCAGCAGCCCCGGGACAGGGGGCAACAATCAGCCCCAGCATTTT. Amino acids: CASSPGTGGNNQPQHF.

The rearrangement uses TRBV12-3 or TRBV12-4 and TRBJ2-7, with D possibly TRBD1 on 5 matching bases. There are 11 residues in the CDR3. Trimming removed 3 bases at V and 6 bases at J, with 6 bases between. CDR3 protein: CASSFRAEQYF. The DNA for the CDR3 is TGTGCCAGCAGTTTCAGGGCCGAGCAGTACTTC.

The DNA for the CDR3 is TGTGCCAGCAAGTGGGGGCGTAGAGGGGGCCAAGAGACCCAGTACTTC. Translating gives CASKWGRRGGQETQYF. The gene calls are TRBV27 and TRBJ2-5; D is perhaps TRBD1 (6 bases). The V end was cut by 7 bases, the J end by 1 base, with 19 bases between. CDR3 length equals 16 residues. CDR1 is MNHEY, CDR2 SMNVEV, per germline (reference sequence).

This rearrangement joins TRBV7-3 to TRBJ1-2, with D hard to call. V dropped 3 bases and J dropped 5 bases, with 13 bases sitting between them. CDR1 and CDR2 from the germline V gene are SGHTA and FQGTGA. The CDR3 length is 14 residues. The CDR3 coding sequence is TGTGCCAGCAGCTTTAACGGAGGGCGGTATGGCTACACCTTC. Residues: CASSFNGGRYGYTF.

The V call is TRBV27, the J call TRBJ1-1; D might be TRBD1 (6 bases). Germline V gene data show CDR1 as MNHEY and CDR2 as SMNVEV (reference sequence). Trimming pared 8 bases from V and 0 bases from J, leaving 13 bases between. This CDR3 has 14 amino acids. This CDR3 reads CASGRDTMNTEAFF. The CDR3 nucleotides read TGTGCCAGCGGCCGGGACACCATGAACACTGAAGCTTTCTTT.

This clone was picked up one time. The chain joins TRBV12-3 or TRBV12-4 to TRBJ2-7, with D possibly being TRBD2 (6 bases). CDR3 length equals 12 residues. With 6 bases removed from V and 6 bases from J, the gap between germline ends came to 12 bases. In DNA, the CDR3 is TGTGCCAGCAGGACTCAGGGAGGCGAGCAGTACTTC. Amino acids: CASRTQGGEQYF.

The V and J genes are TRBV30 and TRBJ1-3; D remains unclear. This CDR3 has 12 amino acids. V lost 5 bases and J lost 2, with 7 bases in between. Germline V gene data show CDR1 as GTSNPN and CDR2 as SVGIG (reference sequence). In DNA, the CDR3 is TGTGCCTGGGGCCCTCCTGGAAACACCATATATTTT. It encodes CAWGPPGNTIYF.

The chain employs TRBV7-9 and TRBJ2-2; TRBD2 might be the D (6 bases). From germline, CDR1 is SEHNR and CDR2 FQNEAQ (reference sequence). V dropped 1 base and J dropped 5 bases, with 8 bases sitting between them. The CDR3 runs to 14 residues. The CDR3 nucleotides read TGTGCCAGCAGCTTAGGGGGGAGGACCGGGGAGCTGTTTTTT. Protein sequence: CASSLGGRTGELFF.

The V and J genes are TRBV9 and TRBJ1-4; weak D call: TRBD1 (5 bases). The CDR3 consists of 15 residues. The V gene lost 0 bases and the J gene lost 7 bases, with 13 bases spanning the gap. In germline, CDR1 is SGDLS, CDR2 YYNGEE. The CDR3 reads CASSVAGGEGEKLFF. The CDR3 nucleotides read TGTGCCAGCAGCGTAGCAGGAGGGGAAGGTGAAAAACTGTTTTTT. Using reference TRBV9 and TRBJ1-4 for the parts outside the CDR3, the full variable domain is DSGVTQTPKHLITATGQRVTLRCSPRSGDLSVYWYQQSLDQGLQFLIQYYNGEERAKGNILERFSAQQFPDLHSELNLSSLELGDSALYFCASSVAGGEGEKLFFGSGTQLSVL.

The chain has TRBV19 and TRBJ2-1; the match to TRBD2 covers 11 bases. This CDR3 is built from 18 residues. CDR1 is LNHDA and CDR2 is SQIVND in the germline V gene (reference sequence). The ends lost 1 base at V and 3 bases at J; junction bases unmatched: 8. The CDR3 protein is CASSIATSGILSYNEQFF. CDR3 DNA: TGTGCCAGTAGTATAGCGACTAGCGGGATCTTAAGCTACAATGAGCAGTTCTTC.

The V call is TRBV3-1 (or the pseudogene TRBV3-2), the J call TRBJ1-2; 7 positions agree with TRBD1. This CDR3 has 15 residues. The germline CDR1 and CDR2 sequences are LGHDT and YNNKEL (reference sequence). V lost 0 bases to trimming and J lost 5 bases; unmatched junction nucleotides: 6. CDR3 residues: CASSQDLDRIYGYTF. As DNA, the CDR3 is TGTGCCAGCAGCCAAGATTTGGACAGGATATATGGCTACACCTTC.

The J gene is TRBJ2-7, the V gene TRBV9; 7 bases are a match to TRBD1. The V gene end was trimmed by 2 bases and the J gene end by 0 bases; junction bases not matched to a gene: 5. The CDR3 is 15 amino acids. Germline V CDR1 and CDR2: SGDLS, YYNGEE. For the CDR3, the DNA is TGTGCCAGCAGCGTGGGGACAGAGAGCTCCTACGAGCAGTACTTC. Translated, it gives CASSVGTESSYEQYF.